Shown below are 20 T cell receptor beta chains from a single sample sequenced in a study of vaccination effects on CD4 cells after COVID-19 (dated by TCRdb to 2021 to 2024). Their antigens are not known. Library preparation employed the immunoSEQ multiplex PCR assay. What TCRdb holds here is the immuneACCESS table cut down to in-frame rearrangements. Part of the clones is not present; checked against another copy, under half of the missing clones reflect an unresolved V gene, and the others are unexplained. The sample data list 30,000 or so clones, and 74% of these were observed just once. 14% to 15% of the sample comes from the top ten. After less than 13 days of culture, CD4+ T cells were isolated with the EasySep CD4+ T cell isolation kit. Two doses of either the BNT162b2 or the mRNA-1273 mRNA SARS-CoV-2 vaccine were administered to participants. The material sequenced was CD4+ T cells from PBMCs cultured without peptide, taken after COVID-19 vaccination. These receptors were obtained from a human donor who received a COVID-19 vaccine.

The V gene is TRBV11-2, the J gene TRBJ1-2, with D tentatively TRBD1 (6 bases). Trimming took off 3 bases at V and 4 bases at J, with 12 bases between the two ends. CDR1 is SGHAT, CDR2 FQNNGV, per germline. This CDR3 spans 14 amino acids. This CDR3 is CASSLAGAGYGYTF. The CDR3, as DNA: TGTGCCAGCAGCTTGGCAGGGGCTGGCTATGGCTACACCTTC.

This chain links TRBV2 with TRBJ1-1, with D perhaps TRBD1 (6 bases). V lost 6 bases, J lost 3 bases, and 11 bases lay in between. The CDR3 consists of 13 residues. The germline gives CDR1 SNHLY, CDR2 FYNNEI. The CDR3 DNA sequence: TGTGCCAGCAGCGGCACAGGGTACACTGAAGCTTTCTTT. Amino acid sequence: CASSGTGYTEAFF.

V gene TRBV19 combines with J gene TRBJ1-2; D possibly corresponds to TRBD1 (6 bases). Germline CDR1 and CDR2: LNHDA and SQIVND (reference sequence). The V end was cut by 3 bases, the J end by 1 base, with 9 bases between. The CDR3 loop spans 14 amino acids. The CDR3 loop reads CASSMDRLNYGYTF. The CDR3 coding sequence is TGTGCCAGTAGTATGGACAGACTTAACTATGGCTACACCTTC.

The rearrangement links TRBV19 to TRBJ1-4; no reliable D call. CDR3 length: 11 amino acids. V was pared by 4 bases and J by 7 bases, with 4 bases between. Germline CDR1 and CDR2: LNHDA and SQIVND (reference sequence). CDR3 coding DNA: TGTGCCAGTAGTAGGGCTGAAAAACTGTTTTTT. It encodes CASSRAEKLFF.

The J gene is TRBJ2-7, the V gene TRBV27; 14 bases map to TRBD2. The CDR3 has 21 amino acids. The V gene end was trimmed by 6 bases and the J gene end by 3 bases; junction bases not matched to a gene: 22. In germline, CDR1 is MNHEY, CDR2 SMNVEV (reference sequence). The CDR3 sequence is CASRRRVAPGLAGGEGYEQYF. The CDR3 DNA reads as TGTGCCAGCAGACGAAGGGTGGCACCCGGACTAGCGGGAGGCGAGGGCTACGAGCAGTACTTC.

This clone was detected a few times. The gene calls are TRBV28 and TRBJ2-2, with D unclear. The germline V and J ends were trimmed by 4 bases and 0 bases, with 18 bases remaining between them. Germline V gene data show CDR1 as MDHEN and CDR2 as SYDVKM. This CDR3 contains 18 residues. CDR3 in DNA: TGTGCCAGCAGTTCGCTTCGGACGGCGTTCGCGAACACCGGGGAGCTGTTTTTT. Its protein is CASSSLRTAFANTGELFF.

The chain uses TRBV19 and TRBJ1-3, with a possible D match to TRBD1 (5 bases). CDR1 and CDR2 from the germline V gene are LNHDA and SQIVND (reference sequence). The CDR3 consists of 16 residues. Trimming removed 5 bases from V and 2 bases from J, with 16 bases in between. The CDR3 loop reads CASSLSPLGAGNTIYF. CDR3 in DNA: TGTGCCAGTAGTTTGAGTCCCTTAGGGGCTGGAAACACCATATATTTT.

This chain links TRBV5-4 with TRBJ2-1; a weak D match, TRBD1 (6 bases). V was shortened by 3 bases and J by 9 bases, with 19 bases between the two germline ends. The CDR3 contains 15 residues. Germline values: CDR1 SGHNT, CDR2 YYREEE (reference sequence). The CDR3 DNA reads as TGTGCCAGCAGCTGGAGAGGGGGACCACGGGGTGAGCAGTTCTTC. Amino acids: CASSWRGGPRGEQFF.

The chain couples TRBV24-1 to TRBJ1-2, with D possibly TRBD1 on 5 matching bases. In germline, CDR1 is KGHDR, CDR2 SFDVKD. The CDR3 contains 14 residues. The V end lost 7 bases, the J end lost 2 bases, and 13 bases lay between the germline ends. CDR3 nucleotides: TGTGCCACCAGAGGACAAGTTCTCAACTATGGCTACACCTTC. Translated: CATRGQVLNYGYTF.

The sample holds one count of this clone. This chain uses TRBV5-1 with TRBJ2-5; 10 bases fit TRBD1. The trim removed 6 bases at V and 5 bases at J, leaving 19 bases unmatched. CDR3 size: 18 residues. Germline V gives CDR1 SGHRS, CDR2 YFSETQ. The CDR3 coding sequence is TGCGCCAGCACGGCCCGACCCCGGGGACAGGGGACCAGGGAGACCCAGTACTTC. Protein product: CASTARPRGQGTRETQYF. Using reference TRBV5-1 and TRBJ2-5 for the parts outside the CDR3, the full variable domain is KAGVTQTPRYLIKTRGQQVTLSCSPISGHRSVSWYQQTPGQGLQFLFEYFSETQRNKGNFPGRFSGRQFSNSRSEMNVSTLELGDSALYLCASTARPRGQGTRETQYFGPGTRLLVL.

The chain recombines TRBV15 with TRBJ2-2; tentative D call: TRBD1 (6 bases). Trimming took 2 bases from V and 2 from J, leaving 12 bases between them. The CDR3 runs to 16 residues. Germline V gene sequence: CDR1 LNHNV, CDR2 YYDKDF (reference sequence). Here the CDR3 DNA reads TGTGCCACCAGCAGATTCAGGGGACACAACACCGGGGAGCTGTTTTTT. This encodes CATSRFRGHNTGELFF. The full variable domain, its missing parts supplied by reference TRBV15 and TRBJ2-2, is DAMVIQNPRYQVTQFGKPVTLSCSQTLNHNVMYWYQQKSSQAPKLLFHYYDKDFNNEADTPDNFQSRRPNTSFCFLDIRSPGLGDTAMYLCATSRFRGHNTGELFFGEGSRLTVL.

V usage is TRBV19 and J usage is TRBJ2-4; 7 bases line up with TRBD2. With V trimmed by 5 bases and J by 1 base, 8 bases remained unmatched. This CDR3 comprises 16 residues. The germline V gene has CDR1 LNHDA and CDR2 SQIVND (reference sequence). Here the CDR3 DNA reads TGTGCCAGTAGTTTCAGCGGGGCCGGGGCCAAAAACATTCAGTACTTC. It translates to CASSFSGAGAKNIQYF.

This chain links TRBV30 with TRBJ2-5; 13 positions agree with TRBD2. The germline CDR1 and CDR2 sequences are GTSNPN and SVGIG (reference sequence). The CDR3 extends over 15 amino acids. With 2 bases clipped from V and 5 bases from J, the junction kept 5 bases outside the gene matches. The CDR3 DNA sequence: TGTGCCTGGAGTTCGGGACTAGCGGGGCCGGAGACCCAGTACTTC. Translated, it gives CAWSSGLAGPETQYF.

The chain is built from TRBV3-1 (or the pseudogene TRBV3-2) and TRBJ1-2; D might be TRBD1 (5 bases). CDR3 size: 14 residues. V was clipped by 6 bases and J by 0 bases, with 11 bases between them. Germline V gene lookup returns CDR1 LGHDT and CDR2 YNNKEL (reference sequence). The CDR3 region is CASRARGANYGYTF. CDR3 DNA sequence: TGTGCCAGCAGGGCGAGGGGCGCTAACTATGGCTACACCTTC.

The chain joins TRBV6-1 to TRBJ1-3; D is unclear. The length of the CDR3 is 17 residues. Germline V gene sequence: CDR1 MNHNS, CDR2 SASEGT. Trimming took 0 bases from V and 2 from J, leaving 14 bases between them. The CDR3 region is CASSEAYGVLAGNTIYF. CDR3 coding DNA: TGTGCCAGCAGTGAAGCGTACGGGGTACTTGCTGGAAACACCATATATTTT.

The V call is TRBV29-1, the J call TRBJ2-2, with TRBD2 matching 9 bases. This CDR3 has 15 residues. CDR1 is SQVTM, CDR2 ANQGSEA, per germline. The V segment lost 6 bases and the J segment 1 base; nucleotides outside the gene matches: 6. CDR3 bases: TGCAGCGTGGCCGGACTAGCGTTGAACACCGGGGAGCTGTTTTTT. Its translation: CSVAGLALNTGELFF.

The V and J genes are TRBV29-1 and TRBJ1-2, with 7 bases lining up with TRBD1. The junction had 7 bases not matched to a gene; V was cut back by 4 bases and J by 5 bases. The CDR3 extends over 13 amino acids. CDR1 SQVTM and CDR2 ANQGSEA come from the germline V gene. The CDR3 loop reads CSVVVRGGYGYTF. The CDR3 nucleotides read TGCAGCGTTGTTGTCAGGGGGGGATATGGCTACACCTTC.

The genes are TRBV19 and TRBJ1-5; 8 bases fit TRBD1. CDR3 length equals 14 residues. Losses at the gene ends were 8 bases for V and 7 bases for J; bases not matched to a gene: 10. Germline V lookup: CDR1 LNHDA, CDR2 SQIVND (reference sequence). The CDR3 reads CASVDREGGQPQHF. CDR3 bases: TGTGCCAGTGTGGACAGGGAAGGAGGCCAGCCCCAGCATTTT.

The V and J genes are TRBV4-2 and TRBJ1-2, with D perhaps TRBD1 (5 bases). V was cut by 0 bases and J by 4 bases, with 15 bases left in between. The germline gives CDR1 LGHNA, CDR2 YNFKEQ. The CDR3 runs to 16 residues. CDR3 DNA sequence: TGTGCCAGCAGCCAAGATTGGATCGGGGGTGCCTATGGCTACACCTTC. The encoded protein is CASSQDWIGGAYGYTF.

This sequence joins TRBV12-3 or TRBV12-4 and TRBJ1-2; D is undetermined. The CDR3 sequence is 11 residues long. V was trimmed by 7 bases and J by 3 bases, leaving 6 bases between them. The CDR3 is CASTSYYGYTF. The CDR3 nucleotides read TGTGCCAGCACAAGCTACTATGGCTACACCTTC.